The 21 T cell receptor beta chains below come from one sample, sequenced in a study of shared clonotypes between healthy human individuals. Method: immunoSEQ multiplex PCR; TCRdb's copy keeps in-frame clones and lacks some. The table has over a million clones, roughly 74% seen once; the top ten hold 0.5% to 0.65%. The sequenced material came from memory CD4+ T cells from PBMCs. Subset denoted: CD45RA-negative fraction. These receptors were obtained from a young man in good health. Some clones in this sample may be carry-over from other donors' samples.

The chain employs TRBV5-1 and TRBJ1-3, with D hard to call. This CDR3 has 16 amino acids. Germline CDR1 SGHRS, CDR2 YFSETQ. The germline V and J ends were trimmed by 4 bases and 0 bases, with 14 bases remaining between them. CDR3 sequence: CASSMDGSTSGNTIYF. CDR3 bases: TGCGCCAGCAGCATGGACGGTTCGACCTCTGGAAACACCATATATTTT.

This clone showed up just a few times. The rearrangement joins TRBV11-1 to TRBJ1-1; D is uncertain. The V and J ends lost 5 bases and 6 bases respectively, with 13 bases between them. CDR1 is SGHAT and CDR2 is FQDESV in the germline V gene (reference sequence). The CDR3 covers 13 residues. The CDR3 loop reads CASSRLGGAEAFF. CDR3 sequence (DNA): TGTGCCAGCAGCCGATTGGGAGGCGCTGAAGCTTTCTTT.

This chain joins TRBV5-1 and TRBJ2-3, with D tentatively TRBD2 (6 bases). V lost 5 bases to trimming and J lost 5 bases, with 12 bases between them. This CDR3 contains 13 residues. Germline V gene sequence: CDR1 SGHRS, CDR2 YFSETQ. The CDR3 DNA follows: TGCGCCAGCAGTTCGATTAGCGGAGATACGCAGTATTTT. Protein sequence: CASSSISGDTQYF.

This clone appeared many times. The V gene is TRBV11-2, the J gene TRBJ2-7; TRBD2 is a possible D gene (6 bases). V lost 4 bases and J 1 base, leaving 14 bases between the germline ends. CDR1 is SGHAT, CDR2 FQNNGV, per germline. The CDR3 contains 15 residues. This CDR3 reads CASSSSGTQSYEQYF. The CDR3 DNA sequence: TGTGCCAGCAGCTCTTCCGGGACTCAGTCCTACGAGCAGTACTTC.

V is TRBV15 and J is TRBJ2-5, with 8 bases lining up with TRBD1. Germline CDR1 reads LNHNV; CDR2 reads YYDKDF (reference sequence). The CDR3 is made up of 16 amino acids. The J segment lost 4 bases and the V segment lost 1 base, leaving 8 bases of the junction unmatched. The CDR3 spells CATSRGRTGSAETQYF. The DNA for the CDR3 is TGTGCCACCAGCAGAGGCCGGACAGGGTCTGCAGAGACCCAGTACTTC.

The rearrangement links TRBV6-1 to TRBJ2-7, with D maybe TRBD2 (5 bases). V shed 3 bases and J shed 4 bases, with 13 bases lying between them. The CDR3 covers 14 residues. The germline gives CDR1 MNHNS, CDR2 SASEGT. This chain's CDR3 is CASSDRWTGYEQYF. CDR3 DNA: TGTGCCAGCAGTGACCGGTGGACGGGGTACGAGCAGTACTTC.

The CDR3 protein is CASSQEWGVETQYF. CDR3 in DNA: TGCGCCAGCAGCCAAGAATGGGGGGTAGAGACCCAGTACTTC. This sequence joins TRBV4-1 and TRBJ2-5; the D gene is possibly TRBD2 (6 bases). Germline CDR1 and CDR2: MGHRA and YSYEKL. There are 14 residues in the CDR3. Trimming took 0 bases from V and 4 from J, leaving 9 bases between them.

As DNA, the CDR3 is TGTGCCAGCTCACCACCGACTAGCGAAGGCACAGATACGCAGTATTTT. Residues: CASSPPTSEGTDTQYF. The chain combines TRBV18 with TRBJ2-3, with 8 bases aligning to TRBD2. V was pared by 0 bases and J by 1 base, with 3 bases of the junction left unmatched. CDR3 length: 16 amino acids. The germline V gene encodes CDR1 KGHSH and CDR2 LQKENI.

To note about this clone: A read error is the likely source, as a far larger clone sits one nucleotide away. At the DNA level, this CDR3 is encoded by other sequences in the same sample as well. CDR3 loop: CASSLVGQNTEAFF. As DNA, the CDR3 is TGTGCCAGCAGCTTAGTAGGGCAGAACACTGAAGCTTTCTTT. This rearrangement joins TRBV7-3 to TRBJ1-1; D is ambiguous. Germline V lookup: CDR1 SGHTA, CDR2 FQGTGA. The V end was cut by 2 bases, the J end by 1 base, with 8 bases between. The CDR3 contains 14 residues. The whole variable domain, remainder taken from reference TRBV7-3 and TRBJ1-1, is GAGVSQTPSNKVTEKGKYVELRCDPISGHTALYWYRQSLGQGPEFLIYFQGTGAADDSGLPNDRFFAVRPEGSVSTLKIQRTERGDSAVYLCASSLVGQNTEAFFGQGTRLTVV.

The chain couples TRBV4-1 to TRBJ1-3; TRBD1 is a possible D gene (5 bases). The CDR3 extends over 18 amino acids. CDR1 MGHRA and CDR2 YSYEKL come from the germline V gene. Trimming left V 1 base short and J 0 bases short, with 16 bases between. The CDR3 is CASSQGAYGAYSGNTIYF. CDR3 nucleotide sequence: TGCGCCAGCAGCCAAGGGGCGTATGGGGCATACTCTGGAAACACCATATATTTT.

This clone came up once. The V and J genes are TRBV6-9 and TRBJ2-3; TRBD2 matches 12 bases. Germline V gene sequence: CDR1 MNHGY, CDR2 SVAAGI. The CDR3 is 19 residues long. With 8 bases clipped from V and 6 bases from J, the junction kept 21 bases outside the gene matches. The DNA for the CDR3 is TGTGCCAGCCTCTACTCTGATGGGCTAGCGGGAGGGCCACCGGATACGCAGTATTTT. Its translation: CASLYSDGLAGGPPDTQYF.

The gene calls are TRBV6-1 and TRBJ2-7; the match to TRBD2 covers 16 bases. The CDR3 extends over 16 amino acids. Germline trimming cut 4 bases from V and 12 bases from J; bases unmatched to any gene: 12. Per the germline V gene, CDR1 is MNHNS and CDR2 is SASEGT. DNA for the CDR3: TGTGCCAGCAGTGCCCAGCCGGGACTAGCGGGAGGGATGACGTACTTC. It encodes CASSAQPGLAGGMTYF.

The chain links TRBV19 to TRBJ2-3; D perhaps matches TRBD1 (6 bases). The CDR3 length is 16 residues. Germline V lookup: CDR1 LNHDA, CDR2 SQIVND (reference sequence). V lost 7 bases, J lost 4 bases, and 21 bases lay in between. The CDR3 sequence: CASIPTRPRGADTQYF. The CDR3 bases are TGTGCCAGTATTCCTACGCGACCCAGGGGCGCAGATACGCAGTATTTT.

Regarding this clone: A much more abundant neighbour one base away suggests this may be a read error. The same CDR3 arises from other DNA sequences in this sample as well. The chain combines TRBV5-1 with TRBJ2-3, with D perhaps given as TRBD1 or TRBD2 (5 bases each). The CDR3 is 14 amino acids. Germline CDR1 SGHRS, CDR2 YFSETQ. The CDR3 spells CASSKTRGTDTQYF. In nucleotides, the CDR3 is TGCGCCAGCAGCAAAACTAGGGGCACAGATACGCAATATTTT.

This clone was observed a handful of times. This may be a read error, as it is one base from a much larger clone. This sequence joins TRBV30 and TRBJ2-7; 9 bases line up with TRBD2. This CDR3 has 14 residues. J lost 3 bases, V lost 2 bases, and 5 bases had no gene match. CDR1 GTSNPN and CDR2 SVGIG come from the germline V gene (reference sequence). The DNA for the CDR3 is TGTGCCTGGAGTCTAGCGGGAATAGTCTACGAGCAGTACTTC. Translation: CAWSLAGIVYEQYF. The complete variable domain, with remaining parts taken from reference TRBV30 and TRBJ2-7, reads SQTIHQWPATLVQPVGSPLSLECTVEGTSNPNLYWYRQAAGRGLQLLFYSVGIGQISSEVPQNLSASRPQDRQFILSSKKLLLSDSGFYLCAWSLAGIVYEQYFGPGTRLTVT.

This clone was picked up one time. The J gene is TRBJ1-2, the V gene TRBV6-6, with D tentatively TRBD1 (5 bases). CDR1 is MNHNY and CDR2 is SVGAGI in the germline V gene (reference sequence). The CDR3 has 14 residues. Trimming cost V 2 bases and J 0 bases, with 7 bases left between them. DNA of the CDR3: TGTGCCAGCAGTTACGACAGTCCTAACTATGGCTACACCTTC. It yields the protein CASSYDSPNYGYTF.

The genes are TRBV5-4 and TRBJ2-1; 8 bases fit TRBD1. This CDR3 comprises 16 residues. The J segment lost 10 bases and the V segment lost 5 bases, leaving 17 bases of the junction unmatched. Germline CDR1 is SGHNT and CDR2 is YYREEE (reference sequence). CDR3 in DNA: TGTGCCAGCAGTTCGTCAGGGGGCCCTTTCCCTCGGGAGCAGTTCTTC. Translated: CASSSSGGPFPREQFF. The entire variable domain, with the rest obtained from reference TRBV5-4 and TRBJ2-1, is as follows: ETGVTQSPTHLIKTRGQQVTLRCSSQSGHNTVSWYQQALGQGPQFIFQYYREEENGRGNFPPRFSGLQFPNYSSELNVNALELDDSALYLCASSSSGGPFPREQFFGPGTRLTVL.

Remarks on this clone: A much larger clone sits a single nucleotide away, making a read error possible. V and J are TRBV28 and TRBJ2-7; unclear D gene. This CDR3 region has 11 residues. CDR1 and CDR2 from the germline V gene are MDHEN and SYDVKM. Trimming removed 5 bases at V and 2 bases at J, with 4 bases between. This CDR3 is CASSATYEQYF. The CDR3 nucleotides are TGTGCCAGCAGTGCTACCTACGAGCAGTACTTC.

The CDR3 loop is CASSLGEGYNEQFF. The CDR3 region has the DNA TGTGCCAGCAGTTTGGGGGAGGGGTACAATGAGCAGTTCTTC. This chain joins TRBV27 and TRBJ2-1; 7 nucleotides line up with TRBD2. This CDR3 has 14 amino acids. Germline lookup yields CDR1 MNHEY and CDR2 SMNVEV (reference sequence). Germline trimming cut 3 bases from V and 4 bases from J; bases unmatched to any gene: 3.

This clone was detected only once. DNA for the CDR3: TGTGCCATCAGGAGGGGCGGGGCGGATGCCTACGAGCAGTACTTC. This codes for CAIRRGGADAYEQYF. The chain uses TRBV10-3 and TRBJ2-7; TRBD2 might be the D (6 bases). The CDR3 runs to 15 residues. The V gene lost 6 bases and the J gene lost 2 bases, with 17 bases spanning the gap. Germline V gives CDR1 ENHRY, CDR2 SYGVKD.

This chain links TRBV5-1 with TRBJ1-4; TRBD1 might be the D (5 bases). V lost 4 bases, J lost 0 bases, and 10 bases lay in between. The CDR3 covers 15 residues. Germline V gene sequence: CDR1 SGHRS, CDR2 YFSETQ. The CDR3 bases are TGCGCCAGCAGCGACGGACATTCAACTAATGAAAAACTGTTTTTT. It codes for CASSDGHSTNEKLFF.